The entry below gives a single TCR beta chain sequence along with its context. CDR3 size: 15 residues. Germline V gene lookup returns CDR1 MNHEY and CDR2 SVGAGI. J lost 0 bases, V lost 8 bases, and 4 bases had no gene match. This sample is drawn from a study of blood T cell repertoires in COVID-19. Two consecutive negative NP/OP PCR tests, clearance, or resolved symptoms defined Cohort 3 recovery. Assay: immunoSEQ multiplex PCR; the TCRdb copy retains only in-frame clones and omits some. Counted here are 300,000 or so clones, 80% to 95% occurring once; the ten biggest clones make up roughly 1.1%. Sequences were obtained from PBMCs or T cells enriched from blood (not recorded which). The source is a woman between 25 and 40 years old who had recovered from COVID-19. The chain recombines TRBV6-5 with TRBJ2-2; 9 bases map to TRBD2. CDR3 coding DNA: TGTGCCAGCTCTAGCGGGACGACGAACACCGGGGAGCTGTTTTTT. Encoded protein: CASSSGTTNTGELFF.